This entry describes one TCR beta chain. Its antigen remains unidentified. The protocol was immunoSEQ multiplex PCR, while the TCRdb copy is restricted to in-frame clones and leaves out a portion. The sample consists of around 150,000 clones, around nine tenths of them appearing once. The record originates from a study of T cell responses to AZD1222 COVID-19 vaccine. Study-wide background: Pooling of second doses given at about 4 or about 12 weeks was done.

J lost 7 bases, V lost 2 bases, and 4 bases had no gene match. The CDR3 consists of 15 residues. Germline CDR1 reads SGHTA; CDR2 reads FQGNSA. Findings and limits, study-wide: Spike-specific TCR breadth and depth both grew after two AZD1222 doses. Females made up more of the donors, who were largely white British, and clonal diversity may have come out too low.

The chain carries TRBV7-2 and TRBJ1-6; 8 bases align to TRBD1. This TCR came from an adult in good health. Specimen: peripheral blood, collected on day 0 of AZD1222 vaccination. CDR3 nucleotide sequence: TGTGCCAGCAGCTTACTTGGACAGGGAAATTCACCCCTCCACTTT. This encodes CASSLLGQGNSPLHF.